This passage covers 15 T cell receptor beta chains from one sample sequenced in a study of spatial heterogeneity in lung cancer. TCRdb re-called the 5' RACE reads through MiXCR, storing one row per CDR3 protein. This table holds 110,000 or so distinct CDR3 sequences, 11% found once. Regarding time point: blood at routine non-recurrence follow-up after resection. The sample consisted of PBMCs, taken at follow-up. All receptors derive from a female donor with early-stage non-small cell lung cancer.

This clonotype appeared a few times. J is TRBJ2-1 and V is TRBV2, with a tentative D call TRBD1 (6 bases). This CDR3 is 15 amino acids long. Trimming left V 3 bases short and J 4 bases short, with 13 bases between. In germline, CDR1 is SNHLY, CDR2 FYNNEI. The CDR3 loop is CASSEYREHYNEQFF. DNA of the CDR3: TGTGCCAGCAGTGAGTACAGGGAGCATTACAATGAGCAGTTCTTC.

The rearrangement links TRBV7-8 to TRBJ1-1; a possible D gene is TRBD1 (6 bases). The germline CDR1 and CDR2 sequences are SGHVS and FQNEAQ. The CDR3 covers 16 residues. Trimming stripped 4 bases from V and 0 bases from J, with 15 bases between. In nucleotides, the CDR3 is TGTGCCAGCAGCTCAAGCAACAGGGACCTGAACACTGAAGCTTTCTTT. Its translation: CASSSSNRDLNTEAFF.

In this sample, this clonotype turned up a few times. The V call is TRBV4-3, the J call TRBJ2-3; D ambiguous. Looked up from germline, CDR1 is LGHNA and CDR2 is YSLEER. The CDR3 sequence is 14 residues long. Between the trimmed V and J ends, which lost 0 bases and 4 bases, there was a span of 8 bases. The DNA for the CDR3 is TGCGCCAGCAGCCAAGATAAGCTTTCAGATACGCAGTATTTT. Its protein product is CASSQDKLSDTQYF.

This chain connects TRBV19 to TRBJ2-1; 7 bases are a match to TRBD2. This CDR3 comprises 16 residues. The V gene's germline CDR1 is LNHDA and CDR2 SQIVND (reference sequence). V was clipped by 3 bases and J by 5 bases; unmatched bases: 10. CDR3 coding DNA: TGTGCCAGTAGTATCGGCGGGGGTGGGCCAGACAATGAGCAGTTCTTC. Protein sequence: CASSIGGGGPDNEQFF.

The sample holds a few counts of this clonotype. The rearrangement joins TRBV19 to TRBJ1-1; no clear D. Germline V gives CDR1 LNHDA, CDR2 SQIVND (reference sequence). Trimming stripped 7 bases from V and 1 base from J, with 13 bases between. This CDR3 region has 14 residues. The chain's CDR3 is CASTPPTSNTEAFF. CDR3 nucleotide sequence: TGTGCCAGTACCCCTCCCACCTCGAACACTGAAGCTTTCTTT.

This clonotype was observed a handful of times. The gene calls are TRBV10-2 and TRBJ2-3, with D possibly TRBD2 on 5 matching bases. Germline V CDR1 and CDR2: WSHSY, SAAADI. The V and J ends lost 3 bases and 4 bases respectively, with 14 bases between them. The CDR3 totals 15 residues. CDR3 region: CASSEVGEGSDTQYF. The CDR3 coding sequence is TGCGCCAGCAGTGAAGTAGGAGAGGGTTCAGATACGCAGTATTTT.

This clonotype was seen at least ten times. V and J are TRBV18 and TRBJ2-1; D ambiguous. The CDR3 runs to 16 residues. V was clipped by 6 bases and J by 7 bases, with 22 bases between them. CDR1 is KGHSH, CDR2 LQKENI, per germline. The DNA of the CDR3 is TGTGCCAGCTCCCAGGAGCTGGGCGGAGTTAGTAATGAGCAGTTCTTC. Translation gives CASSQELGGVSNEQFF.

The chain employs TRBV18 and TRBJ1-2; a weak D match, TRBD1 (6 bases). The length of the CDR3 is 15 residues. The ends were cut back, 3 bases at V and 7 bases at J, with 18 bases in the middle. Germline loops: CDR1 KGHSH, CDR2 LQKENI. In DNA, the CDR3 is TGTGCCAGCTCACCGGGACAAGTAGAACGGAGTGGCTACACCTTC. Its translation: CASSPGQVERSGYTF.

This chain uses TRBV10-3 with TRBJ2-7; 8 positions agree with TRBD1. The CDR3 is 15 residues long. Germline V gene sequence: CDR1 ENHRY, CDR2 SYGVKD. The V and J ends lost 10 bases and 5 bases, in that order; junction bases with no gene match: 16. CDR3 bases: TGTGCCACTACAACCCAACCCGGGACAGGAAACGAGCAGTACTTC. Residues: CATTTQPGTGNEQYF.

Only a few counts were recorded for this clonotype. CDR3 amino acids: CASGRGAANTEAFF. CDR3 DNA: TGTGCCAGCGGTCGCGGGGCCGCGAACACTGAAGCTTTCTTT. The genes are TRBV28 and TRBJ1-1, with D perhaps TRBD1 (5 bases). The CDR3 sequence is 14 residues long. CDR1 and CDR2 from the germline V gene are MDHEN and SYDVKM. V was clipped by 8 bases and J by 1 base, with 14 bases between them.

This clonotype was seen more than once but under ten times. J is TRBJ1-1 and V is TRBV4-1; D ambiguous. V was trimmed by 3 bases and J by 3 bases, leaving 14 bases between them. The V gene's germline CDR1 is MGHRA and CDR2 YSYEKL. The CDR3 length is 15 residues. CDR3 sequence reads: CASSHSQLGDTEAFF. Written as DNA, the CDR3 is TGCGCCAGCAGCCATAGTCAACTGGGAGACACTGAAGCTTTCTTT.

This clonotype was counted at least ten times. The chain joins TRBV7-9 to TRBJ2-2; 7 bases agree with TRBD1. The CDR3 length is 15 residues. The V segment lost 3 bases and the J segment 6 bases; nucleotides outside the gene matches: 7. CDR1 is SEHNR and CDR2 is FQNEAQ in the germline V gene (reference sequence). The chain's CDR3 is CASSFEGAYAGELFF. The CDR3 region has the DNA TGTGCCAGCAGCTTCGAGGGGGCGTATGCCGGGGAGCTGTTTTTT.

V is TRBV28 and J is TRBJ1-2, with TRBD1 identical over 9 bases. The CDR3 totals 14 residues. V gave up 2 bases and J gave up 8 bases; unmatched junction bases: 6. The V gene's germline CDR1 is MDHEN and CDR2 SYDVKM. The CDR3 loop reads CASSLTTGGFGYTF. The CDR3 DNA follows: TGTGCCAGCAGTTTAACTACAGGGGGCTTCGGCTACACCTTC.

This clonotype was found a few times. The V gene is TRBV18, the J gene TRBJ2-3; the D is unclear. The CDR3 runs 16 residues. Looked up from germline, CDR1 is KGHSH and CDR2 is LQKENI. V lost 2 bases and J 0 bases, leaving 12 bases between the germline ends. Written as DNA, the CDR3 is TGTGCCAGCTCACCAAGTCTGGGCTCTAGCACAGATACGCAGTATTTT. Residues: CASSPSLGSSTDTQYF.

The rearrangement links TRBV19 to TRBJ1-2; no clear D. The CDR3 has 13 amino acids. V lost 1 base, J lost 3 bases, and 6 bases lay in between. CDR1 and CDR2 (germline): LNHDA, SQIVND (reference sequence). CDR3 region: CASSIGRDYGYTF. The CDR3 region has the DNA TGTGCCAGTAGTATAGGCCGCGACTATGGCTACACCTTC.